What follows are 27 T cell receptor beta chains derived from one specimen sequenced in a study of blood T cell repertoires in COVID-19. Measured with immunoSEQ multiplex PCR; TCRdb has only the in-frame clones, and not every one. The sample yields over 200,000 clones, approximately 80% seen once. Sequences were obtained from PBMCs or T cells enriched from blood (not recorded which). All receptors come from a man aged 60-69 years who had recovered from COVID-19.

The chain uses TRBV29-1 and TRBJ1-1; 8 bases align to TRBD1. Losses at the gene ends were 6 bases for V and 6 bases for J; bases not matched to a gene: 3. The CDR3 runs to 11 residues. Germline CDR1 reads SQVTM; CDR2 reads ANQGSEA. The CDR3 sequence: CSVSGGAEAFF. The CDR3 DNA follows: TGCAGCGTGTCAGGGGGCGCTGAAGCTTTCTTT.

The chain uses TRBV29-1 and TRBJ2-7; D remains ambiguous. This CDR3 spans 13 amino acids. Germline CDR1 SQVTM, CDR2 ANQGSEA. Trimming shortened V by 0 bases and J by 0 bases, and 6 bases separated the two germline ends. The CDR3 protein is CSVEEVSSYEQYF. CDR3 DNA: TGCAGCGTTGAAGAGGTGAGCTCCTACGAGCAGTACTTC.

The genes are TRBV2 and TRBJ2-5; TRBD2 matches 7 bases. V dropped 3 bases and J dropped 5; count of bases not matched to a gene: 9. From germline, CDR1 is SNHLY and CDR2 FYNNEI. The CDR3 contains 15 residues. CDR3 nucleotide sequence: TGTGCCAGCAGTGATGGCCTAGCGGCGAAGGAGACCCAGTACTTC. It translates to CASSDGLAAKETQYF.

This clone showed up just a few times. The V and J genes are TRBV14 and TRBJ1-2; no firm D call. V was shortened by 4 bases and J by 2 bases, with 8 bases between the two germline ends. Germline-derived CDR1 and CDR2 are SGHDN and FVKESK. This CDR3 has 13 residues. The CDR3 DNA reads TGTGCCAGCAGCCCTAGTCGGAACTATGGCTACACCTTC. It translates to CASSPSRNYGYTF.

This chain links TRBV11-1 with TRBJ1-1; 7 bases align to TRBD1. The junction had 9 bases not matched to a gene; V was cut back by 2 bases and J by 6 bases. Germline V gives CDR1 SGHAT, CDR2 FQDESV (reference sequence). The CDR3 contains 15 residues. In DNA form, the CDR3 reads TGTGCCAGCAGCTTAACGACAGGGCTTATCTCTGAAGCTTTCTTT. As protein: CASSLTTGLISEAFF.

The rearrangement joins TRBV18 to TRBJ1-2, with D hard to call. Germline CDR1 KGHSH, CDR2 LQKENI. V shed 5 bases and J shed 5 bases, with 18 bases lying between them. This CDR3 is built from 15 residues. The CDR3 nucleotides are TGTGCCAGCTCATTAGAAAACGGACTGATATATGGCTACACCTTC. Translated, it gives CASSLENGLIYGYTF.

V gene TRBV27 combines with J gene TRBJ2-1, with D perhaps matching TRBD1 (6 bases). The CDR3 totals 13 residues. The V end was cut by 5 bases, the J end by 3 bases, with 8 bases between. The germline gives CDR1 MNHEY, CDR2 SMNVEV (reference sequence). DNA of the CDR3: TGTGCCAGCAGTCAGGACAGCTACAATGAGCAGTTCTTC. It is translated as CASSQDSYNEQFF.

The CDR3 nucleotides are TGTGCCAGCAGCTTAAGGGTGGGGGCAGGGGTCAACAATGAGCAGTTCTTC. Encoded protein: CASSLRVGAGVNNEQFF. J is TRBJ2-1 and V is TRBV11-3, with D perhaps TRBD1 (6 bases). Germline assignment: CDR1 SGHNT and CDR2 YENEEA. The V end lost 2 bases, the J end lost 5 bases, and 19 bases lay between the germline ends. The CDR3 sequence is 17 residues long.

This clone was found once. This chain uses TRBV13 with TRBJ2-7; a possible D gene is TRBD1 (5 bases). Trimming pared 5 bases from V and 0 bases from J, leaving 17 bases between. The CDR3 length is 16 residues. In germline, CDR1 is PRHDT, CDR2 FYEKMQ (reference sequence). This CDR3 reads CASSQRNRPSSYEQYF. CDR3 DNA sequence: TGTGCCAGCAGCCAGAGGAACAGGCCGAGCTCCTACGAGCAGTACTTC.

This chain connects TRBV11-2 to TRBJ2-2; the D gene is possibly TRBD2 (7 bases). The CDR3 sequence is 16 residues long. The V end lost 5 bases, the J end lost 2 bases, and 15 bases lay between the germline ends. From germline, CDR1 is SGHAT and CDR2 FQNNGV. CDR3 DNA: TGTGCCAGCAGCAGGACCCGGGGGGCAAACACCGGGGAGCTGTTTTTT. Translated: CASSRTRGANTGELFF. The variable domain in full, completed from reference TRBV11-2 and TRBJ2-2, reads EAGVAQSPRYKIIEKRQSVAFWCNPISGHATLYWYQQILGQGPKLLIQFQNNGVVDDSQLPKDRFSAERLKGVDSTLKIQPAKLEDSAVYLCASSRTRGANTGELFFGEGSRLTVL.

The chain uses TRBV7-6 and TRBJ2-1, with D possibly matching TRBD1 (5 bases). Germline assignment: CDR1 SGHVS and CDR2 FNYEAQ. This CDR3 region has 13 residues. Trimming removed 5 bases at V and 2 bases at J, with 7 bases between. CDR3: CASSIRAYNEQFF. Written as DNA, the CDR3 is TGTGCCAGCAGCATCAGGGCCTACAATGAGCAGTTCTTC. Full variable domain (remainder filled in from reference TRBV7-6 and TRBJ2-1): GAGVSQSPRYKVTKRGQDVALRCDPISGHVSLYWYRQALGQGPEFLTYFNYEAQQDKSGLPNDRFSAERPEGSISTLTIQRTEQRDSAMYRCASSIRAYNEQFFGPGTRLTVL.

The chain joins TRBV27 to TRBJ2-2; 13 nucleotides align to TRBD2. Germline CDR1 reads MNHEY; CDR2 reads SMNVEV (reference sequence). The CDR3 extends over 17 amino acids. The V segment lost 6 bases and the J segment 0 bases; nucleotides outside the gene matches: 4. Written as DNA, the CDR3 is TGTGCCAGCAGACGACTAGCGGGGGGCGCGAACACCGGGGAGCTGTTTTTT. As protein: CASRRLAGGANTGELFF.

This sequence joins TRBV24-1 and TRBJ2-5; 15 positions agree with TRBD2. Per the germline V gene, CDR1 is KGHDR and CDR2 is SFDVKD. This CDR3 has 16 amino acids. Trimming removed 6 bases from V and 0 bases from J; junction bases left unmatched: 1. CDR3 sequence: CATSRTSGGDQETQYF. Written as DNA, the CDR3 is TGTGCCACCAGTCGGACTAGCGGGGGGGACCAAGAGACCCAGTACTTC.

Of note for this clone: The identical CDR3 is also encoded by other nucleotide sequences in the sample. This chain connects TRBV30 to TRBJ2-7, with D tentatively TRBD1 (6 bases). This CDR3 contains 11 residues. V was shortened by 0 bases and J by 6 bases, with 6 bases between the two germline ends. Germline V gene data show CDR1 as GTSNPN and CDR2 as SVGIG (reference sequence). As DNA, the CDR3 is TGTGCCTGGAGTGTAGGGGGCGAGCAGTACTTC. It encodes CAWSVGGEQYF.

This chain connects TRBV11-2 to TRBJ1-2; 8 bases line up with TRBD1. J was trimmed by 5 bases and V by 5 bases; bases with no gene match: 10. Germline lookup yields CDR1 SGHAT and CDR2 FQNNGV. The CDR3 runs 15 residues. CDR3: CASSPLDRVAYGYTF. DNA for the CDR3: TGTGCCAGCAGCCCATTGGACAGGGTAGCGTATGGCTACACCTTC.

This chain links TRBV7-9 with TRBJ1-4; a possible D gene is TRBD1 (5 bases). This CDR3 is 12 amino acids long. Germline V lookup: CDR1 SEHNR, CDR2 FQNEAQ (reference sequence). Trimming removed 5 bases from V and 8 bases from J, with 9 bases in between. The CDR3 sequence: CASSPRGEKLFF. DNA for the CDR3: TGTGCCAGCAGCCCTCGGGGGGAAAAACTGTTTTTT.

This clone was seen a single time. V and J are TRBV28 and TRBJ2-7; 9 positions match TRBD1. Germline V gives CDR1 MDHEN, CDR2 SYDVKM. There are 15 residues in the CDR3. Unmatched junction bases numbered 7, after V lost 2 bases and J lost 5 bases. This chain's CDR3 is CASSLLPGQGDEQYF. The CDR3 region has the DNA TGTGCCAGCAGTTTACTACCGGGACAGGGCGACGAGCAGTACTTC. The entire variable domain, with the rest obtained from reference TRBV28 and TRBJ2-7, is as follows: DVKVTQSSRYLVKRTGEKVFLECVQDMDHENMFWYRQDPGLGLRLIYFSYDVKMKEKGDIPEGYSVSREKKERFSLILESASTNQTSMYLCASSLLPGQGDEQYFGPGTRLTVT.

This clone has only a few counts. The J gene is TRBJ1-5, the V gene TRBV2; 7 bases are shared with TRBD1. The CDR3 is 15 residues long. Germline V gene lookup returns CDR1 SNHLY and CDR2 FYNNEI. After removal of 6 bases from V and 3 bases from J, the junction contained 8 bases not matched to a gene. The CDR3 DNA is TGTGCCAGCAGGGCTTTTGGACAGGACAATCAGCCCCAGCATTTT. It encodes CASRAFGQDNQPQHF.

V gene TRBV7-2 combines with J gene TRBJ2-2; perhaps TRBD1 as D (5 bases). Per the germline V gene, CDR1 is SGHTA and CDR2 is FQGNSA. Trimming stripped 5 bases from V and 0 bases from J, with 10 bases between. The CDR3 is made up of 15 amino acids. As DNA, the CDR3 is TGTGCCAGCAGCCTCGGACAAGCGAACACCGGGGAGCTGTTTTTT. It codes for CASSLGQANTGELFF.

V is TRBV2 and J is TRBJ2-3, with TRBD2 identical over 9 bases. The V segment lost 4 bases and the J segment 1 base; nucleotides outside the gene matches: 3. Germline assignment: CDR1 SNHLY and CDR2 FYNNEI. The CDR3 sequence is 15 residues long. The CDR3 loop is CASSAASGGTDTQYF. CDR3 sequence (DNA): TGTGCCAGCAGTGCGGCTAGCGGGGGCACAGATACGCAGTATTTT. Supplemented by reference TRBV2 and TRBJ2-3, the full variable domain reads EPEVTQTPSHQVTQMGQEVILRCVPISNHLYFYWYRQILGQKVEFLVSFYNNEISEKSEIFDDQFSVERPDGSNFTLKIRSTKLEDSAMYFCASSAASGGTDTQYFGPGTRLTVL.

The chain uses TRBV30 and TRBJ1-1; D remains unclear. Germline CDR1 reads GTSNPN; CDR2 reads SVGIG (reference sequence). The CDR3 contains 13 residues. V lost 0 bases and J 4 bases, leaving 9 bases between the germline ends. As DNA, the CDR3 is TGTGCCTGGAGTGTCGCCCGGGGCACTGAAGCTTTCTTT. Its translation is CAWSVARGTEAFF.

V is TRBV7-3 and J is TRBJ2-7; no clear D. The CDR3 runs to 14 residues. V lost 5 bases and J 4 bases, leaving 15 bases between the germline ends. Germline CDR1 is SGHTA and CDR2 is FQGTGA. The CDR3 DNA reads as TGTGCCAGCAGCCCCCCCGAGGCTCCATACGAGCAGTACTTC. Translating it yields CASSPPEAPYEQYF.

The CDR3 loop reads CASSSGVGNTGELFF. CDR3 nucleotide sequence: TGTGCCAGCAGCTCAGGGGTCGGAAACACCGGGGAGCTGTTTTTT. The rearrangement joins TRBV7-9 to TRBJ2-2; the D gene is possibly TRBD1 (6 bases). Germline CDR1 and CDR2: SEHNR and FQNEAQ (reference sequence). The CDR3 totals 15 residues. Trimming removed 4 bases at V and 2 bases at J, with 11 bases between.

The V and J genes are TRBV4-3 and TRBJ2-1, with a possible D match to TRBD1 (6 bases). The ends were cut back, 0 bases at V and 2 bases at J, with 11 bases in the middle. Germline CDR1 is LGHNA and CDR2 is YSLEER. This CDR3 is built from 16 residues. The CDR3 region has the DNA TGCGCCAGCAGCCAAGATGGGACAAGGGCCTACAATGAGCAGTTCTTC. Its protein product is CASSQDGTRAYNEQFF.

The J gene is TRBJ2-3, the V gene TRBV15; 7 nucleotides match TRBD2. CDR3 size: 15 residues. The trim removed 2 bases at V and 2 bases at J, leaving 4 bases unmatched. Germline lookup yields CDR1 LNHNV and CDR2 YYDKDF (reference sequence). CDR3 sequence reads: CATSRQRGLTDTQYF. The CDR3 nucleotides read TGTGCCACCAGCAGACAGCGGGGACTCACAGATACGCAGTATTTT. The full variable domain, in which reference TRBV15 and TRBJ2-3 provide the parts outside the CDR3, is DAMVIQNPRYQVTQFGKPVTLSCSQTLNHNVMYWYQQKSSQAPKLLFHYYDKDFNNEADTPDNFQSRRPNTSFCFLDIRSPGLGDTAMYLCATSRQRGLTDTQYFGPGTRLTVL.

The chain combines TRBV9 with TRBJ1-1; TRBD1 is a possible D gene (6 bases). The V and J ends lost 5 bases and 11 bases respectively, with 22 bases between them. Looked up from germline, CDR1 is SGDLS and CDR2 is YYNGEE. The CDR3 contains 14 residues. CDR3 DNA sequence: TGTGCCAGCAGTCACAACGACAGGAGCGATGGGGCTTTCTTT. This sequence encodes CASSHNDRSDGAFF.

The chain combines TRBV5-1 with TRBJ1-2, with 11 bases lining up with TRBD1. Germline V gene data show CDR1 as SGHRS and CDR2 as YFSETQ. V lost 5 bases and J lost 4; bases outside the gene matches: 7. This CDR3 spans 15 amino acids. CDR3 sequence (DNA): TGCGCCAGCAGTAAAGGACAGGGGGCCCCCTATGGCTACACCTTC. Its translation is CASSKGQGAPYGYTF.